This TCR beta chain is drawn from a study of STAT5B mutations in CD4+ large granular lymphocyte leukemia. The CDR3 is 12 amino acids. Germline V lookup: CDR1 GTSNPN, CDR2 SVGIG (reference sequence). Trimming removed 0 bases at V and 12 bases at J, with 15 bases between. Concerning this clone itself: Antigen unknown.

Notes on the study in general: The CD4+ versus CD8+ T-LGLL clonality difference may reflect limited sample size. Top patient clones used TRBV06 genes more often: 8/27 versus 2/35 in controls.

Under the authors' procedure: Productive clonotypes were detectable down to 2.59 x 10-5 frequency. The assay was immunoSEQ multiplex PCR, and TCRdb's table has in-frame clones only and misses some. Clone size and the V and J calls come from that table; the DNA yielded D and trimming. The data hold about 35,000 clones, with 81% observed a single time. Specimen: CD4+ T cells from blood buffy coats. The sequence was obtained from a human donor in good health. This chain connects TRBV30 to TRBJ2-7; D uncertain. CDR3 bases: TGTGCCTGGAGTGTATTCAGGCAAGGACGGTACTTC. Protein product: CAWSVFRQGRYF.